This TCR beta chain was retrieved from a study of blood T cell repertoires in COVID-19. This clone was detected once. Assay used: immunoSEQ multiplex PCR; TCRdb lists only in-frame clones, some missing. The sample includes 200,000 to 250,000 clones, approximately 84% of them seen just once. Germline assignment: CDR1 MNHEY and CDR2 SVGAGI. The CDR3 is 14 amino acids. Trimming removed 8 bases from V and 6 bases from J; junction bases left unmatched: 9. The TCR originated in a man over 45 with acute or convalescent COVID-19. The V gene is TRBV6-5, the J gene TRBJ1-5; 8 bases match TRBD1. Source material: peripheral blood. DNA for the CDR3: TGTGCCAGCCTCTCCGGGACAGGAGCTCAGCCCCAGCATTTT. It encodes CASLSGTGAQPQHF.